These T cell receptor beta chains were read from a single sample in a study of OX40 agonist ivuxolimab in advanced cancers. Libraries were prepared by immunoSEQ multiplex PCR; TCRdb keeps only in-frame clonotypes and omits some of them. The top ten clones hold 0.5% to 0.7% of a sample with 90,000 to 150,000 clones, roughly nine tenths of them seen once. The sample in question was CD4+ or CD8+ T cells sorted from blood, obtained in a trial of the OX40 agonist ivuxolimab. The source is an adult with an advanced solid tumor such as melanoma, head and neck, liver or kidney cancer. Each CDR3 is given without its conserved first and last residue. The size of a clone is reported for some rows only, either as once, few or many, or as a class for expanded clones.

j_gene: TRBJ2-4; v_gene: TRBV30; abundance: -; CDR3aa: AWSTRGGQKNIQY
j_gene: TRBJ2-6; v_gene: TRBV5-6; abundance: -; CDR3aa: ASSFRSGANVLT
j_gene: TRBJ2-1; v_gene: TRBV28; abundance: -; CDR3aa: ASRISGGAGNEQF
j_gene: TRBJ2-1; v_gene: TRBV6-5; abundance: few; CDR3aa: ASSYSTGYNEQF
j_gene: TRBJ1-5; v_gene: TRBV6-5; abundance: -; CDR3aa: ASSYKGYSNQPQH
j_gene: TRBJ1-6; v_gene: TRBV27; abundance: few; CDR3aa: ASSHPGPLH
j_gene: TRBJ1-3; v_gene: TRBV7-8; abundance: -; CDR3aa: ASSPQNTIY
j_gene: TRBJ1-6; v_gene: TRBV27; abundance: few; CDR3aa: ASSLDSRSPLH
j_gene: TRBJ2-1; v_gene: TRBV6-5; abundance: -; CDR3aa: ASRRGASTYNEQF
j_gene: TRBJ1-2; v_gene: TRBV30; abundance: -; CDR3aa: AWRGGAGYGYT
j_gene: TRBJ2-5; v_gene: TRBV5-1; abundance: -; CDR3aa: ASSLAGSGGSQETQY
j_gene: TRBJ1-6; v_gene: TRBV30; abundance: -; CDR3aa: AWSKQTASNSPLH
j_gene: TRBJ2-7; v_gene: TRBV6-5; abundance: -; CDR3aa: ASLRQGGPYEQY
j_gene: TRBJ2-2; v_gene: TRBV7-2; abundance: -; CDR3aa: ASSQGPGQTGELF
j_gene: TRBJ1-1; v_gene: TRBV7-9; abundance: -; CDR3aa: ASSQRDREAF
j_gene: TRBJ2-2; v_gene: TRBV29-1; abundance: -; CDR3aa: SVRGTPNTGELF
j_gene: TRBJ2-5; v_gene: TRBV7-9; abundance: -; CDR3aa: ASSLEGTYQETQY
j_gene: TRBJ1-2; v_gene: TRBV5-8; abundance: -; CDR3aa: ASRTNYGYT
j_gene: TRBJ1-1; v_gene: TRBV7-2; abundance: -; CDR3aa: ASSRQQGSTEAF
j_gene: TRBJ2-5; v_gene: TRBV6-5; abundance: -; CDR3aa: ARAGQGNETQY
j_gene: TRBJ2-1; v_gene: TRBV14; abundance: once; CDR3aa: ASSQDRDSSYNEQF
j_gene: TRBJ1-5; v_gene: TRBV18; abundance: -; CDR3aa: ASSPLVDQPQH
j_gene: TRBJ1-6; v_gene: TRBV7-9; abundance: few; CDR3aa: ASSSSGTGSSPLH
j_gene: TRBJ1-3; v_gene: TRBV9; abundance: -; CDR3aa: ASSVDRYSGNTIY
j_gene: TRBJ1-3; v_gene: TRBV28; abundance: few; CDR3aa: ASSWGTGNTIY
j_gene: TRBJ2-7; v_gene: TRBV5-6; abundance: once; CDR3aa: ASSLGVSSYEQY
j_gene: TRBJ2-6; v_gene: TRBV6-6; abundance: -; CDR3aa: ATSGSAGANVLT
j_gene: TRBJ2-7; v_gene: TRBV2; abundance: -; CDR3aa: ASSSGTGYSYEQY
j_gene: TRBJ1-2; v_gene: TRBV27; abundance: -; CDR3aa: ASTDAGRLYGYT
j_gene: TRBJ1-2; v_gene: TRBV6-5; abundance: -; CDR3aa: ASRLTGTKEGYT
j_gene: TRBJ1-1; v_gene: TRBV5-1; abundance: -; CDR3aa: ASRQRTGEETEAF
j_gene: TRBJ1-6; v_gene: TRBV7-8; abundance: few; CDR3aa: ASSLGQGGSPLH
j_gene: TRBJ1-2; v_gene: TRBV10-3; abundance: -; CDR3aa: AISGGSRGLDGYT
j_gene: TRBJ2-1; v_gene: TRBV15; abundance: -; CDR3aa: ATSRDPSGGTEF
j_gene: TRBJ1-2; v_gene: TRBV7-2; abundance: once; CDR3aa: ASSLGLAGEGYT
j_gene: TRBJ1-5; v_gene: TRBV19; abundance: -; CDR3aa: ASSGQNSNQPQH
j_gene: TRBJ2-2; v_gene: TRBV11-1; abundance: -; CDR3aa: ASRLGTNTGELF
j_gene: TRBJ2-6; v_gene: TRBV11-3; abundance: -; CDR3aa: ASSLDGANVLT
j_gene: TRBJ2-3; v_gene: TRBV28; abundance: -; CDR3aa: ASSLAGAAASTDTQY
j_gene: TRBJ2-5; v_gene: TRBV9; abundance: -; CDR3aa: ASSVGPAGGQETQY
j_gene: TRBJ1-5; v_gene: TRBV30; abundance: -; CDR3aa: AWSATGAGNQPQH
j_gene: TRBJ1-1; v_gene: TRBV19; abundance: -; CDR3aa: ASSIGGLNTEAF
j_gene: TRBJ2-7; v_gene: TRBV6-6; abundance: -; CDR3aa: ASRAWAQTYEQY